The sample holds a few counts of the clone carrying this T cell receptor beta chain. What it binds is unknown. cDNA molecules, individually, were tagged with unique molecular identifiers. MiXCR was run by TCRdb on the 5' RACE reads, yielding one entry per CDR3 protein. This table holds 20,000 to 25,000 distinct CDR3 sequences, 5% to 6% found once. This record belongs to a study of early T cells in non-severe SARS-CoV-2 infection. Study information: Unsorted whole-blood RNA was sequenced in bulk, leaving chains unpaired. General study points: VDJdb-based annotation leaned toward anti-spike CD8 responses and missed private and CD4 specificities.

The germline V and J ends were trimmed by 3 bases and 0 bases, with 15 bases remaining between them. CDR1 is DFQATT and CDR2 is SNEGSKA in the germline V gene (reference sequence). The CDR3 contains 16 residues. This chain links TRBV20-1 with TRBJ2-1; perhaps D is TRBD1 or TRBD2 (6 bases each). This sequence originates from an adult who was a healthcare worker with PCR-confirmed SARS-CoV-2 infection or an uninfected control (not recorded which). The input for sequencing was whole blood, taken at baseline. As DNA, the CDR3 is TGCAGTGCTAGGTTGGGGGGCCCGAGCTCCTACAATGAGCAGTTCTTC. Translating it yields CSARLGGPSSYNEQFF.